This T cell receptor (beta chain) was sequenced during a study of cytomegalovirus exposure and HLA in healthy donors. Findings and limits, study-wide: Some V segments, including TRBV6-2 and TRBV6-3, were excluded as indistinguishable. Later analysis found that TCR beta chains associated with HLA were more clonally expanded than other, equally common chains.

A remark on this clone: Its antigen is unknown.

Per the germline V gene, CDR1 is LNHDA and CDR2 is SQIVND (reference sequence). Trimming at V came to 8 bases and at J to 4 bases, leaving 10 bases not matched to a gene. This CDR3 spans 14 amino acids. Researchers ran the PCR with 60 Vbeta and 13 Jbeta primers. Measured with immunoSEQ multiplex PCR; TCRdb has only the in-frame clones, and not every one. In the table there are around 170,000 clones, about four fifths of which are singletons. V gene TRBV19 combines with J gene TRBJ1-2, with TRBD1 identical over 7 bases. The sample comprised PBMCs. The source is a woman aged 50 to 60 in good health and CMV-seropositive. The CDR3 nucleotides read TGTGCCAGTGCGGGACAGATGAAATTCTATGGCTACACCTTC. Its protein product is CASAGQMKFYGYTF. The full variable domain, rest sourced from reference TRBV19 and TRBJ1-2, is DGGITQSPKYLFRKEGQNVTLSCEQNLNHDAMYWYRQDPGQGLRLIYYSQIVNDFQKGDIAEGYSVSREKKESFPLTVTSAQKNPTAFYLCASAGQMKFYGYTFGSGTRLTVV.